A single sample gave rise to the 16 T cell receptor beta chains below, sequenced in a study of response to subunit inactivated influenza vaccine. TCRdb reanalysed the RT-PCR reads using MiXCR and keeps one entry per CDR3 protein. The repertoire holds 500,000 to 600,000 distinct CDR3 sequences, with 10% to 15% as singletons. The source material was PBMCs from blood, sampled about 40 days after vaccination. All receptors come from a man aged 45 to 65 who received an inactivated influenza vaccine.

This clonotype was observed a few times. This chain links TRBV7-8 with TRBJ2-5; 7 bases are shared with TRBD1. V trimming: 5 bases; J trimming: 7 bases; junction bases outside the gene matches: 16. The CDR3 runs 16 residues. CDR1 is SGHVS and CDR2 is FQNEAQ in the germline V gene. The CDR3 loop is CASSNGTVAFRRTQYF. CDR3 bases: TGTGCCAGCAGCAACGGGACAGTAGCGTTCCGGAGGACCCAGTACTTC.

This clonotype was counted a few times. In nucleotides, the CDR3 is TGCAGTGCTAGATCGCCAGACACCGGGGAGCTGTTTTTT. Its translation is CSARSPDTGELFF. The chain couples TRBV20-1 to TRBJ2-2, with D unclear. The CDR3 is 13 residues long. Germline lookup yields CDR1 DFQATT and CDR2 SNEGSKA (reference sequence). The V gene lost 2 bases and the J gene lost 3 bases, with 7 bases spanning the gap.

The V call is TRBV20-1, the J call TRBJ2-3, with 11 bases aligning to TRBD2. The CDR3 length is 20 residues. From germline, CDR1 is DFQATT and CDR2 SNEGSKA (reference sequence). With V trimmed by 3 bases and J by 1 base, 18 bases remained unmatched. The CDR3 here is CSASDFGDSGRAGRTDTQYF. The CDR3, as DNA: TGCAGTGCTAGCGACTTCGGGGATAGCGGGAGGGCGGGGCGCACAGATACGCAGTATTTT.

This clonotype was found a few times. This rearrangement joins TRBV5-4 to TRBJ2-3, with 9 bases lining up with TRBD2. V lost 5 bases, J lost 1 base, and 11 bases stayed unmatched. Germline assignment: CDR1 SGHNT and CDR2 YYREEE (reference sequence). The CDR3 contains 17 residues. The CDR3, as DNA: TGTGCCAGCAGTCCTGCCCCGGCGGGAGGGGGCACAGATACGCAGTATTTT. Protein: CASSPAPAGGGTDTQYF.

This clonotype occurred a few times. The CDR3 loop is CASRRGGGPTGDEQFF. CDR3 in DNA: TGTGCCAGCAGAAGGGGCGGGGGGCCCACAGGGGATGAGCAGTTCTTC. The genes are TRBV7-8 and TRBJ2-1, with D possibly being TRBD2 (8 bases). Germline CDR1 reads SGHVS; CDR2 reads FQNEAQ. The CDR3 spans 16 residues. Trimming took off 6 bases at V and 8 bases at J, with 23 bases between the two ends.

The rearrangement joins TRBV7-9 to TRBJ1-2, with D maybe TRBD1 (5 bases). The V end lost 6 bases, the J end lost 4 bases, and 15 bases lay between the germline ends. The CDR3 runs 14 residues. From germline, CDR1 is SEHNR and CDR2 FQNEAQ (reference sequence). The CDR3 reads CASRRVEGLYGYTF. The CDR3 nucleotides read TGTGCCAGCAGACGGGTGGAGGGGCTCTATGGCTACACCTTC.

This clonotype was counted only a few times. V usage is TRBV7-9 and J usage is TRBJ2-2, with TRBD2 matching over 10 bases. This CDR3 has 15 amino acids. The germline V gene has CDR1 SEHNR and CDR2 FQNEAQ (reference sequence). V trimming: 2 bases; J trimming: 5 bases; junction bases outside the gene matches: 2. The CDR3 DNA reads TGTGCCAGCAGCTTAACACTAGCGGGGACCGGGGAGCTGTTTTTT. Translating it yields CASSLTLAGTGELFF.

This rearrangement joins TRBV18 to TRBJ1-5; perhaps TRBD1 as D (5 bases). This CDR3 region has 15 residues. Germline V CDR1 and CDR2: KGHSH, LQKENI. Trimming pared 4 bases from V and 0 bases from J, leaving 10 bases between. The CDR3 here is CASSLGTASNQPQHF. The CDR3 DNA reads TGTGCCAGCTCACTCGGGACTGCTAGCAATCAGCCCCAGCATTTT. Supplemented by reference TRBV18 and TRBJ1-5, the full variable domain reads NAGVMQNPRHLVRRRGQEARLRCSPMKGHSHVYWYRQLPEEGLKFMVYLQKENIIDESGMPKERFSAEFPKEGPSILRIQQVVRGDSAAYFCASSLGTASNQPQHFGDGTRLSIL.

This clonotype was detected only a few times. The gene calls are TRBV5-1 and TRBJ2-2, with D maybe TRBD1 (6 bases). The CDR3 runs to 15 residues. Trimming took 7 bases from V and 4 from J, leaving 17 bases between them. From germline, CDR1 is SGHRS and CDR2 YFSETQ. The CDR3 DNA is TGCGCCAGCCGAAACAGGGAGTGGTCCACCGGGGAGCTGTTTTTT. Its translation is CASRNREWSTGELFF.

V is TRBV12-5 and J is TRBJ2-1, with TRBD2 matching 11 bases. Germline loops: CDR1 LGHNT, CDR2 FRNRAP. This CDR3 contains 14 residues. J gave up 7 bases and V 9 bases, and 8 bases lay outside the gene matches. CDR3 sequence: CASSIAGGPNEQFF. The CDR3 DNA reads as TGTGCTAGCTCAATAGCGGGAGGGCCTAATGAGCAGTTCTTC.

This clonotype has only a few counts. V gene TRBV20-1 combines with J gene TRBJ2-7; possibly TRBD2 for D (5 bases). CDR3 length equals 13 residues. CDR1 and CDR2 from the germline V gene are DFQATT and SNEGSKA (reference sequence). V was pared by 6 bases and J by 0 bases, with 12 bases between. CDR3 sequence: CSAASRGSYEQYF. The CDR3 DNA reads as TGCAGTGCCGCAAGTCGGGGCTCCTACGAGCAGTACTTC.

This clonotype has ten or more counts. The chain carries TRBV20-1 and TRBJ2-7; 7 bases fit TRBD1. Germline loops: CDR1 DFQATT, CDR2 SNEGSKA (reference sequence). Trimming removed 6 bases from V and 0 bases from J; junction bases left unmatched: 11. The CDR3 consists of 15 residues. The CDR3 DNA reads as TGCAGTGCAATCACTTTACAGGGGCGCTCCTACGAGCAGTACTTC. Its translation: CSAITLQGRSYEQYF.

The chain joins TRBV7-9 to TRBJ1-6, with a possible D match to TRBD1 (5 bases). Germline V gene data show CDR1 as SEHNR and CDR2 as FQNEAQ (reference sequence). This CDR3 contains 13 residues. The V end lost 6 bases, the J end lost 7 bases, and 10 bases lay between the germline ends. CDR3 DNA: TGTGCCAGCAGTGGAGGGGACAATTCACCCCTCCACTTT. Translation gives CASSGGDNSPLHF.

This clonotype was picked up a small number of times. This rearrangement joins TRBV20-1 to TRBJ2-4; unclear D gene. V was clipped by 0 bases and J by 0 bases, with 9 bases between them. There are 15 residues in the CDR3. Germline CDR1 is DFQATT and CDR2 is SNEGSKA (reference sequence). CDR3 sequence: CSARDGSKAKNIQYF. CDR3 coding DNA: TGCAGTGCTAGAGATGGTTCTAAAGCCAAAAACATTCAGTACTTC.

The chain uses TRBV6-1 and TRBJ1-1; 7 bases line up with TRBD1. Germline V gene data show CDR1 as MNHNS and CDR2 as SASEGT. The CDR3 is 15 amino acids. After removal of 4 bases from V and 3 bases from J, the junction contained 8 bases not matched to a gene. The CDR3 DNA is TGTGCCAGCAGTGGACAGGGAACTGGAGACACTGAAGCTTTCTTT. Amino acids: CASSGQGTGDTEAFF.

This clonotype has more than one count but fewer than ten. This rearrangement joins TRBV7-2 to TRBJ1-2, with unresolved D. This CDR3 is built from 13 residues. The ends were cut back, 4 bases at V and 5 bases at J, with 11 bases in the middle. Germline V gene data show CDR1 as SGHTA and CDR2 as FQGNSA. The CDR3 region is CASSSGSFYGYTF. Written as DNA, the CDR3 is TGTGCCAGCAGCTCGGGATCGTTTTATGGCTACACCTTC.